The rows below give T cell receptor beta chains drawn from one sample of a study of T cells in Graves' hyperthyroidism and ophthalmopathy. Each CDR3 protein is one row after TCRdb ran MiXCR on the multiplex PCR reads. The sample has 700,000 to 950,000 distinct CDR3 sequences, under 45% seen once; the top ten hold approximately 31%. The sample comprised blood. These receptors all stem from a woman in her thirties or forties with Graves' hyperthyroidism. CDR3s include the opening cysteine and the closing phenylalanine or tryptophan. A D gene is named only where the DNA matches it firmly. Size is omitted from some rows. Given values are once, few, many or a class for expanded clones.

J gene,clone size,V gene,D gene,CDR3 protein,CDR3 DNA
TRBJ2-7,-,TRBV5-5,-,CASSSDVPNHEQYF,TGTGCCAGCAGCTCGGACGTTCCCAACCACGAGCAGTACTTC
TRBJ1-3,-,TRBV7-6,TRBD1,CASSLKTGGSGNTIYF,TGTGCCAGCAGTCTGAAAACAGGGGGCTCTGGAAACACCATATATTTT
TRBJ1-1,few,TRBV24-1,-,CATSDPVGTEAFF,TGTGCCACCAGTGATCCAGTGGGGACTGAAGCTTTCTTT
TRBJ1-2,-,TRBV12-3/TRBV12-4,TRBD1,CASSFRTGANYGYTF,TGTGCCAGCAGTTTCAGGACAGGGGCCAACTATGGCTACACCTTC
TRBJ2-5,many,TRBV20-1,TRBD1,CSARGTGFGETQYF,TGCAGTGCTAGGGGGACAGGGTTTGGGGAGACCCAGTACTTC
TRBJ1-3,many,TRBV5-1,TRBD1,CASSGNRDRSGNTIYF,TGCGCCAGCAGCGGAAACCGGGACAGGTCTGGAAACACCATATATTTT
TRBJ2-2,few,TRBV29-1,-,CAPPEGHTGELFF,TGCGCTCCCCCGGAGGGTCACACCGGGGAGCTGTTTTTT
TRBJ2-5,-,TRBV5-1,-,CASRPGHVETQYF,TGTGCCAGCAGGCCAGGACATGTTGAGACCCAGTACTTC
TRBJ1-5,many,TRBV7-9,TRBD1,CASSKQGTGRQPQHF,TGTGCCAGCAGCAAACAAGGGACAGGGAGACAGCCCCAGCATTTT
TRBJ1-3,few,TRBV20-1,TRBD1,CSARNRDRGTGGTIYF,TGCAGTGCGAGAAACCGGGACAGGGGTACGGGTGGCACCATATATTTT
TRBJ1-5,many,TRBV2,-,CASSEELGGQPQHF,TGTGCCAGCAGTGAGGAGTTGGGCGGTCAGCCCCAGCATTTT